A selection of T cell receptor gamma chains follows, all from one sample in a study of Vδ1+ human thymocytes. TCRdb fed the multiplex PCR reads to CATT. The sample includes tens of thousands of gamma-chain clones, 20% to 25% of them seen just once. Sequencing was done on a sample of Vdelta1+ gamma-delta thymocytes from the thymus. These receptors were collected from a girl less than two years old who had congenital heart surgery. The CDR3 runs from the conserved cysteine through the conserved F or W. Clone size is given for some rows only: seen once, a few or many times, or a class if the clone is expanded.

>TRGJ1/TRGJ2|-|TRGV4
TGTGCCACCTGGGATATGAAGTATAAGAAACTCTTT
CATWDMKYKKLF
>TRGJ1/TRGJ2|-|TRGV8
TGTGCCACCTGGGGACTCTATAAGAAACTCTTT
CATWGLYKKLF
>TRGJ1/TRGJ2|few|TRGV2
TGTGCCACCTGGGACTCCCCGTGTTATAAGAAACTCTTT
CATWDSPCYKKLF
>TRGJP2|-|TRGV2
TGTGCCACCTGGCGATATAGTAGTGATTGGATCAAGACGTTT
CATWRYSSDWIKTF
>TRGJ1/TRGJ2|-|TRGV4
TGTGCCACCTGGGATGGGCCGGGGGGTTATTATAAGAAACTCTTT
CATWDGPGGYYKKLF
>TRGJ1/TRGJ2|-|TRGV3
TGTGCCACCTGGGACAGGCATAAACTCTTT
CATWDRHKLF
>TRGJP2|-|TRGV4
TGTGCCACCTGGGATGCCCCCCGGATCAAGACGTTT
CATWDAPRIKTF
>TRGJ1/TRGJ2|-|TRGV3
TGTGCCACCTGGGACAGGGCGGGGAAGAAACTCTTT
CATWDRAGKKLF
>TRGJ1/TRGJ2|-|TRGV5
TGTGCCACCTGGGACAGAGTTTCGAATTATTATAAGAAACTCTTT
CATWDRVSNYYKKLF
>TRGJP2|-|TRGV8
TGTGCCACCTGGGATCTCGGGATCAAGACGTTT
CATWDLGIKTF
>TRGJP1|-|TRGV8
TGTGCCACCTGGGATACCCATACCACTGGTTGGTTCAAGATATTT
CATWDTHTTGWFKIF
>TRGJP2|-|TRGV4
TGTGCCACCTGGGACACCCGTAGTGATTGGATCAAGACGTTT
CATWDTRSDWIKTF
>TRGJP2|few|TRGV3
TGTGCCACCTGGGACGAGAGTTGGGGTGATTGGATCAAGACGTTT
CATWDESWGDWIKTF
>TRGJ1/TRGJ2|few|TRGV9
TGTGCCTTGTGGGAGCCTAACTATTATAAGAAACTCTTT
CALWEPNYYKKLF
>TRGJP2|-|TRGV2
TGTGCCACCTGGGACGGGCGGATGTTGGGGAGTAGTGATTGGATCAAGACGTTT
CATWDGRMLGSSDWIKTF